The T cell receptor (beta chain) under discussion was sequenced for a study of graft-versus-host responses after intestinal transplantation. At the level of the study: Recipients underwent multivisceral, liver-intestinal, or isolated intestinal transplants. Recipients were all induced with anti-thymocyte globulin, then given tacrolimus and steroids for approximately 3 years.

Profiling relied on immunoSEQ multiplex PCR, and the TCRdb table lists in-frame clones only, not all of them. The table includes tens of thousands of clones, 90% to 95% detected once. This clone was observed a single time. Its target is not known. Findings and limits, study-wide: Within the allografts of patients who had graft-donor T cell macrochimerism, graft-versus-host to host-versus-graft clonal ratios were high.

The material sequenced was PBMCs, taken 16 days after intestinal transplant. The source of this sequence is a human patient who received an intestinal transplant, so some T cells may come from the graft donor.

The CDR3 region is CASSLTSSEQFF. The CDR3 DNA is TGTGCCAGCAGCCTAACTAGTTCTGAGCAGTTCTTC. This chain joins TRBV7-9 and TRBJ2-1, with TRBD2 as a possible D gene (5 bases). The CDR3 length is 12 residues. The V gene's germline CDR1 is SEHNR and CDR2 FQNEAQ (reference sequence). The V end lost 5 bases, the J end lost 9 bases, and 11 bases lay between the germline ends.